This TCR beta chain was found in a study of T cells in Graves' hyperthyroidism and ophthalmopathy. TCR beta CDR3 regions were amplified from RNA. Primed by the HTBI set, a first-round RT-PCR was run on the TCR CDR3. TCRdb passed the multiplex PCR reads through MiXCR, listing each CDR3 protein once. The sample holds about 840,000 distinct CDR3 sequences, about two fifths seen once. Per germline, CDR1 SGHRS and CDR2 YFSETQ. V was shortened by 2 bases and J by 5 bases, with 11 bases between the two germline ends. The CDR3 is 13 amino acids. This clonotype has only a few counts. PBMCs were derived from roughly 10 ml fresh peripheral blood.

Sequencing was performed on blood. The genes are TRBV5-1 and TRBJ2-7, with a possible D match to TRBD1 (6 bases). The receptor was derived from a young man with Graves' hyperthyroidism. CDR3 in DNA: TGCGCCAGCAGCTTAGATGGGGGCAACGAGCAGTACTTC. Its translation is CASSLDGGNEQYF.